The 2 T cell receptor beta chains in this list originate from one sample, sequenced in a study of response to subunit inactivated influenza vaccine. MiXCR, applied by TCRdb to the RT-PCR reads, yields one record per CDR3 protein. The sample holds hundreds of thousands of distinct CDR3 sequences, 15% to 18% seen once. The material was PBMCs from blood, obtained 11 to 12 days after vaccination. Every receptor here comes from a man aged 50-60 years who received an inactivated influenza vaccine.

The rearrangement joins TRBV28 to TRBJ2-5, with TRBD2 as a possible D gene (5 bases). Germline values: CDR1 MDHEN, CDR2 SYDVKM. With 9 bases removed from V and 5 bases from J, the gap between germline ends came to 13 bases. This CDR3 has 12 residues. CDR3 nucleotide sequence: TGTGCCAGTCACGGGGAATCTGAGACCCAGTACTTC. It yields the protein CASHGESETQYF.

This clonotype was observed many times. The V gene is TRBV29-1, the J gene TRBJ2-2; D unresolved. Germline CDR1 and CDR2: SQVTM and ANQGSEA. CDR3 length equals 13 residues. Trimming removed 4 bases from V and 3 bases from J, with 9 bases in between. The CDR3 reads CSVVRPYTGELFF. CDR3 coding DNA: TGCAGCGTTGTAAGGCCCTACACCGGGGAGCTGTTTTTT.